Listed below are T cell receptor beta chains from one sample, sequenced in a study of CXCR3-negative and CXCR3-positive naive CD8 T cells. One entry per CDR3 protein, without DNA, is what TCRdb gives after re-calling the 5' RACE reads. The table lists about 58,000 distinct CDR3 sequences. Sequencing was done on a sample of naive CXCR3- CD8+ T cells from blood. The receptors come from a human donor in good health. Some clones in this sample may be carry-over from other donors' samples. Each CDR3 is given with its conserved first and last residue. Clone size is shown for a subset of rows, as once, few, many or a class of expanded clone.

- TRBJ2-3 TRBV5-5 CASSSPTQADTQYF
- TRBJ1-2 TRBV4-1 CASSQDETRGYTF
medium-sized TRBJ2-1 TRBV29-1 CSVDAVSYNEQFF
- TRBJ2-1 TRBV7-9 CASSAPTGSSYNEQFF
- TRBJ2-1 TRBV24-1 CATSDTSWGGEQFF
- TRBJ1-2 TRBV27 CASSPGTGGGYTF
- TRBJ2-1 TRBV7-2 CASSTGLAGSEQFF
- TRBJ2-4 TRBV29-1 CSVRQGWDIQYF
- TRBJ2-3 TRBV14 CASSRGQDDDSTDTQYF
- TRBJ1-2 TRBV2 CASSVLGLRANYGYTF
- TRBJ2-7 TRBV29-1 CSVESYRGGSYEQYF
- TRBJ2-3 TRBV12-3/TRBV12-4 CASSPFSVTTDTQYF
- TRBJ2-1 TRBV20-1 CSALRQSTSYNEQFF
- TRBJ1-2 TRBV7-9 CASSLEGQGNYGYTF
- TRBJ2-3 TRBV4-3 CASSRERTGTRTDTQYF
- TRBJ2-5 TRBV14 CASSRRFRGRFEETQYF
- TRBJ2-7 TRBV20-1 CSARDRQGSTYEQYF
- TRBJ2-3 TRBV6-1 CASTERASGGPDTQYF
- TRBJ2-1 TRBV12-3/TRBV12-4 CASSLQVGSSSYNEQFF
- TRBJ2-5 TRBV12-3/TRBV12-4 CASGRPGGAETQYF
medium-sized TRBJ2-1 TRBV9 CASSPQPSAGGPRNEQFF
- TRBJ2-1 TRBV7-2 CASSLGLAESSYNEQFF
- TRBJ2-5 TRBV29-1 CSVVWGISETQYF
- TRBJ2-7 TRBV27 CASSSQGVSSYEQYF
- TRBJ2-3 TRBV7-6 CASSLRDSLTDTQYF
medium-sized TRBJ2-3 TRBV7-6 CASSARTTSTDTQYF
- TRBJ1-2 TRBV15 CATSSTGGYNYGYTF
- TRBJ1-1 TRBV14 CASSQGTGMNTEAFF
- TRBJ2-1 TRBV6-5 CASQGGYNEQFF
- TRBJ2-7 TRBV7-6 CASSLGGQGTSYEQYF
- TRBJ2-5 TRBV6-5 CASSRPLGLEETQYF
- TRBJ2-1 TRBV27 CASSDPYGNEQFF
- TRBJ1-5 TRBV7-9 CASSLERGQPQHF
- TRBJ1-6 TRBV3-1 CASSRHHSPLQF
- TRBJ2-2 TRBV28 CASSLLGTANTRELFF
- TRBJ2-2 TRBV29-1 CSILDKGAAGELFF
- TRBJ2-1 TRBV9 CASSPQTSGGADEQFF
- TRBJ2-2 TRBV18 CASSPPTSAAGELFF
- TRBJ2-7 TRBV5-1 CASSLGSNKQYF
- TRBJ1-6 TRBV7-9 CASSRFGQPNSPLHF
- TRBJ2-7 TRBV4-2 CASSQGLAGGPEEQYF
- TRBJ2-1 TRBV28 CASRPLSGVSSYNEQFF
- TRBJ1-2 TRBV20-1 CSARTGADYGYTF
- TRBJ2-1 TRBV3-1 CASSQGLAGGSYNEQFF
- TRBJ2-7 TRBV2 CASSRLPTDVYYEQYF
- TRBJ2-7 TRBV29-1 CSALNSYEQYF
- TRBJ1-2 TRBV7-9 CASSPPGDYGYTF